A selection of T cell receptor beta chains follows, all from one sample in a study of shared clonotypes between healthy human individuals. The table came from immunoSEQ multiplex PCR; TCRdb's copy has only in-frame clones and leaves some out. This repertoire shows millions of clones, about 95% found once; its top ten account for 1% to 1.3%. Sequencing input: naive CD8+ T cells sorted from blood. All receptors derive from a young man in good health. The CDR3 runs from the conserved cysteine through the conserved F or W. A D gene is named only where the DNA matches it firmly.

>TRBV7-9|TRBJ2-3|TRBD2
CASNPSSGGSDTQYF
TGTGCCAGCAACCCATCTAGCGGGGGGTCAGATACGCAGTATTTT
>TRBV15|TRBJ1-2|TRBD1
CATSRDDRVNYGYTF
TGTGCCACCAGCAGAGACGACAGGGTAAACTATGGCTACACCTTC
>TRBV5-1|TRBJ2-5|NA
CASSLYRQETQYF
TGCGCCAGCAGCTTGTACAGGCAAGAGACCCAGTACTTC
>TRBV29-1|TRBJ2-1|TRBD2
CSVTGTSEREQFF
TGCAGCGTTACCGGGACTAGCGAACGGGAGCAGTTCTTC
>TRBV7-2|TRBJ2-3|TRBD2
CAAEGLAGGHSTDTQYF
TGTGCCGCCGAAGGACTAGCGGGGGGCCACTCCACAGATACGCAGTATTTT
>TRBV29-1|TRBJ2-1|NA
CSVNDLWGSYNEQFF
TGCAGCGTTAACGACTTATGGGGCTCCTACAATGAGCAGTTCTTC
>TRBV10-1|TRBJ1-1|TRBD1
CASSGRDRGPLNTEAFF
TGCGCCAGCAGCGGACGGGACAGGGGGCCCTTGAACACTGAAGCTTTCTTT
>TRBV19|TRBJ1-1|TRBD1
CASSIGGTAISGAFF
TGTGCCAGTAGTATAGGGGGGACAGCCATCAGCGGAGCTTTCTTT
>TRBV27|TRBJ2-7|NA
CASSLGAGSYEQYF
TGTGCCAGCAGTTTAGGAGCGGGCTCCTACGAGCAGTACTTC
>TRBV5-1|TRBJ2-7|NA
CASSLEGAYEQYF
TGCGCCAGCAGCCTTGAAGGTGCCTACGAGCAGTACTTC
>TRBV4-1|TRBJ2-1|NA
CASSRVSPLRYNEQFF
TGCGCCAGCAGTCGCGTCTCCCCGCTAAGATACAATGAGCAGTTCTTC
>TRBV7-9|TRBJ1-2|TRBD1
CASSHPGTGDYGYTF
TGTGCCAGCAGCCATCCCGGGACAGGGGACTATGGCTACACCTTC